Presented here are 6 T cell receptor beta chains from one specimen sequenced in a study of CDR3 diversity in severe acne. TCRdb re-called the PCR reads with MiXCR, one entry per CDR3 protein. The sample holds around 100,000 distinct CDR3 sequences, roughly half seen once. Sequenced sample: blood. These receptors were collected from a male donor with acne.

This chain links TRBV12-3 or TRBV12-4 with TRBJ1-3; D possibly corresponds to TRBD1 (5 bases). This CDR3 is 14 amino acids long. Trimming left V 5 bases short and J 6 bases short, with 14 bases between. CDR3: CASSGDQGSNTIYF. The DNA for the CDR3 is TGTGCCAGCAGTGGAGATCAGGGCTCAAACACCATATATTTT.

The rearrangement links TRBV7-2 to TRBJ2-5, with TRBD1 matching 9 bases. This CDR3 region has 18 residues. J lost 11 bases, V lost 3 bases, and 22 bases had no gene match. Germline-derived CDR1 and CDR2 are SGHTA and FQGNSA. In nucleotides, the CDR3 is TGTGCCAGCAGCTTGTGGGGACAGGGTGGAATGGGCCAAGAGGAGCAGTACTTC. Protein sequence: CASSLWGQGGMGQEEQYF.

This clonotype was detected many times. The chain is built from TRBV7-3 and TRBJ2-1; D possibly uses TRBD1 or TRBD2 (6 bases each). This CDR3 is built from 15 residues. The V and J ends lost 2 bases and 4 bases respectively, with 12 bases between them. Germline V lookup: CDR1 SGHTA, CDR2 FQGTGA. The CDR3 coding sequence is TGTGCCAGCAGCTTAGCGGGGCAGGGGTACAATGAGCAGTTCTTC. This sequence encodes CASSLAGQGYNEQFF.

By share of the sample, this clonotype is medium-sized. V is TRBV24-1 and J is TRBJ2-5; the D is unclear. Trimming left V 0 bases short and J 5 bases short, with 3 bases between. The CDR3 spans 12 residues. Germline assignment: CDR1 KGHDR and CDR2 SFDVKD. The CDR3 coding sequence is TGTGCCACCAGTGATTTGGCGGAGACCCAGTACTTC. This translates into CATSDLAETQYF.

This clonotype was seen many times. This may stem from a read error, because a much larger clone lies one nucleotide away. This chain connects TRBV28 to TRBJ2-5; 13 bases are shared with TRBD2. Trimming took 8 bases from V and 0 from J; bases not matched to a gene: 9. The CDR3 runs 17 residues. Per germline, CDR1 MDHEN and CDR2 SYDVKM. CDR3 in amino acids: CASAQRGTSGNQETQYF. CDR3 nucleotides: TGTGCCAGCGCCCAGAGGGGGACTAGCGGGAACCAAGAGACCCAGTACTTC. The full variable domain, in which reference TRBV28 and TRBJ2-5 provide the parts outside the CDR3, is DVKVTQSSRYLVKRTGEKVFLECVQDMDHENMFWYRQDPGLGLRLIYFSYDVKMKEKGDIPEGYSVSREKKERFSLILESASTNQTSMYLCASAQRGTSGNQETQYFGPGTRLLVL.

The chain combines TRBV2 with TRBJ1-5; 8 bases fit TRBD1. The CDR3 is 15 amino acids. V shed 5 bases, J shed 1 base, and the junction held 4 bases outside the gene matches. Germline-derived CDR1 and CDR2 are SNHLY and FYNNEI. CDR3: CASSSHRGSNQPQHF. As DNA, the CDR3 is TGTGCCAGCAGTTCTCACAGGGGGAGCAATCAGCCCCAGCATTTT.